This T cell receptor (beta chain) comes out of a study of T cells in Graves' hyperthyroidism and ophthalmopathy (dated by TCRdb to between 2017 and 2020). Regarding the complete study: Peripheral blood samples were taken at initial diagnosis, before any treatment was given. The roughly 99 discovery patients were divided at random into training and test sets in a 7:3 ratio. After sampling, hyperthyroidism patients received methimazole starting at 30 mg daily, and ophthalmopathy patients received high-dose intravenous methylprednisolone. In addition, the study compared T-cell repertoires in thyroid tissue and in blood from roughly six Graves' hyperthyroidism patients. An independent validation cohort of 18 to 20 hyperthyroidism patients and about 15 patients who later progressed to ophthalmopathy tested prospective prediction of ophthalmopathy. According to the paper, TCR Vbeta CDR3 sequencing was carried out on some 130 peripheral blood samples, which came from under 50 ophthalmopathy, about 75 hyperthyroidism and about 17 progressor patients. TCR V-J signatures able to tell the groups apart were searched for in a discovery cohort of 100 patients, of whom approximately 40 had Graves' ophthalmopathy and 57 had stable Graves' hyperthyroidism. On the study overall, not on this receptor specifically: Most expanded thyroid clonotypes (frequency above 0.001) were also detected in blood, suggesting blood repertoires may reflect thyroid immune responses. Sample size was not statistically predetermined, and investigators were not blinded to group allocation. In validation, the model predicted progression to ophthalmopathy a median of roughly 6.1 months before onset, with approximately 70% sensitivity and roughly 72% specificity. Ophthalmopathy was separated from stable hyperthyroidism by a 13 V-J signature model, with over 85% sensitivity and roughly 81% specificity obtained in cross-validation and 80%/75% obtained in testing.

This clonotype was counted a few times. This clone's antigen is unknown. Base qualities were left out, and no much larger clone turns up one base away. TCR beta CDR3 regions were amplified from RNA transcripts. The TCR CDR3 was subjected to a first round of RT-PCR using the HTBI primer set and the Qiagen OneStep RT-PCR kit. Libraries were constructed in a second round of multiplex PCR, after which size selection and purification were carried out. Libraries were sequenced paired-end with 100 bp reads on an Illumina HiSeq2000. On the study's bioinformatics: SOAPnuke was used to process the raw data, throwing out any read that contained adapters or uncalled bases, had a mean Phred below 15, or lacked an exact constant-primer or identifier match. COPE v1.2.5 was used to merge the high-quality paired reads, and each unique nucleotide sequence was defined as a clonotype. Clonotypes were aligned to IMGT TRBV, TRBD and TRBJ reference segments using MiTCR v1.1. The analysis was restricted to V-J combinations with a frequency above 0.0001, which together covered 99.2% of the repertoires. A TCS score was defined as the ratio of F50 (clonal expansion) to E x V (chaos), with BLOSUM62-based TCRdist applied between CDR3 peptides within each V-J. Welch's t-statistics and random forest reduced approximately 520 V-J features to some 14, which were used in a naive Bayes classifier (R e1071). The public reads were reprocessed in TCRdb via fastp at Q25 and MiXCR, keeping in-frame beta chains. Identical CDR3 proteins give one entry, which carries the most common genes and DNA. The V and J calls follow TCRdb's processing rather than the paper's. Across this sample there are 300,000 or so distinct CDR3 sequences, with approximately 16% seen only once. The ten largest clones take up approximately 35% of the sample.

Stable Graves' hyperthyroidism was defined as no progression to ophthalmopathy during 18 months of follow-up. Hyperthyroidism patients were aged 18 to 65 years and newly diagnosed, with disease duration of less than 2 months. The study excluded patients with uncontrolled infections, other autoimmune diseases, pregnancy or lactation. Clinical symptoms, serum thyroxine and TRAb, thyroid ultrasound, and orbital computed tomography formed the basis for the diagnoses. PBMCs were separated from about 10 ml of fresh peripheral blood using Ficoll-Paque density gradient centrifugation. Total RNA was extracted using Trizol reagent, and RNA quality was assessed on an Agilent 2100 Bioanalyzer. The V and J ends are trimmed by 5 bases and 7 bases, leaving 14 bases between them. Counted from cysteine to phenylalanine, this CDR3 has 12 amino acids. CDR3 DNA is the only sequence kept; it has 36 bases, read in frame from the first base. In the germline V gene (reference sequence), CDR1 corresponds to DFQATT and CDR2 to SNEGSKA.

The sample comprised blood. This clonotype was sampled from a man aged 30 to 45 with Graves' hyperthyroidism. Rearrangement joined TRBV20-1 to TRBJ1-1; tentative D gene TRBD1, with 5 bases matching. The CDR3 region has the sequence CSADDSPYEAFF. The nucleotides are TGCAGTGCTGACGACAGCCCTTATGAAGCTTTCTTT.